These 23 T cell receptor beta chains share one sample of origin, sequenced in a study of technical replicates of blood from a handful of donors. This table comes from immunoSEQ multiplex PCR, and its TCRdb copy is limited to in-frame clones, with some not included. The profile shows about 59,000 clones, around 93% of them singletons. Sequencing input: PBMCs. The receptors were gathered from a human donor in good health. Some clones in this sample may be carry-over from other donors' samples.

The chain recombines TRBV2 with TRBJ2-1, with 9 bases lining up with TRBD2. Germline assignment: CDR1 SNHLY and CDR2 FYNNEI. This CDR3 has 13 residues. With V trimmed by 5 bases and J by 14 bases, 10 bases remained unmatched. In DNA, the CDR3 is TGTGCCAGCAGTTTTACCGGGACTAGCTACGAGTTCTTC. Translated, it gives CASSFTGTSYEFF.

V and J are TRBV6-1 and TRBJ2-3, with 12 bases fitting TRBD2. Germline loops: CDR1 MNHNS, CDR2 SASEGT. The CDR3 spans 18 residues. J lost 6 bases, V lost 1 base, and 11 bases had no gene match. Here the CDR3 reads CASSEVLASGGVRDTQYF. The CDR3 nucleotides are TGTGCCAGCAGTGAAGTTTTGGCTAGCGGGGGGGTCCGGGATACGCAGTATTTT.

The chain has TRBV6-1 and TRBJ2-6, with D hard to call. The CDR3 has 16 residues. Germline assignment: CDR1 MNHNS and CDR2 SASEGT. V lost 3 bases and J lost 0, with 9 bases in between. The CDR3 DNA sequence: TGTGCCAGCAGTGATCAGGCCTACTCTGGGGCCAACGTCCTGACTTTC. As protein: CASSDQAYSGANVLTF.

The chain has TRBV27 and TRBJ1-2, with 8 positions matching TRBD1. V gave up 3 bases and J gave up 8 bases; unmatched junction bases: 11. The CDR3 has 15 residues. Germline V CDR1 and CDR2: MNHEY, SMNVEV (reference sequence). In nucleotides, the CDR3 is TGTGCCAGCAGTTTCGATATCAGGGGGCAGAGAGGCTACACCTTC. Protein product: CASSFDIRGQRGYTF.

The chain is built from TRBV5-6 and TRBJ1-6; unclear D gene. The germline V gene encodes CDR1 SGHDT and CDR2 YYEEEE. This CDR3 contains 15 residues. V gave up 2 bases and J gave up 8 bases, with 14 bases separating them. For the CDR3, the DNA is TGTGCCAGCAGCTTTCGGGAAGGGCCCTATTCACCCCTCCACTTT. It translates to CASSFREGPYSPLHF.

This chain uses TRBV5-1 with TRBJ1-1; a possible D gene is TRBD1 (6 bases). The V and J ends lost 4 bases and 5 bases respectively, with 15 bases between them. Germline V lookup: CDR1 SGHRS, CDR2 YFSETQ. This CDR3 has 14 amino acids. The DNA of the CDR3 is TGCGCCAGCAGCCCTGGAACAGGGTTAACTGAAGCTTTCTTT. Its translation is CASSPGTGLTEAFF.

V gene TRBV10-2 combines with J gene TRBJ2-7; D gene uncertain. The germline CDR1 and CDR2 sequences are WSHSY and SAAADI. Trimming left V 0 bases short and J 4 bases short, with 10 bases between. The CDR3 spans 14 residues. The CDR3 sequence: CASSESRLTYEQYF. The DNA of the CDR3 is TGCGCCAGCAGTGAGTCGAGATTAACTTACGAGCAGTACTTC.

V usage is TRBV15 and J usage is TRBJ2-5; D is possibly TRBD2 (5 bases). The germline V and J ends were trimmed by 1 base and 5 bases, with 17 bases remaining between them. The CDR3 has 16 amino acids. Germline loops: CDR1 LNHNV, CDR2 YYDKDF (reference sequence). In DNA form, the CDR3 reads TGTGCCACCAGCAGAGGGGGTGCGGGCCGAGGGGAGACCCAGTACTTC. It encodes CATSRGGAGRGETQYF.

The chain is built from TRBV7-2 and TRBJ1-1; D not resolved. This CDR3 is 14 amino acids long. CDR1 SGHTA and CDR2 FQGNSA come from the germline V gene. Trimming shortened V by 6 bases and J by 4 bases, and 15 bases separated the two germline ends. CDR3 protein: CASRPYRSPTEAFF. The CDR3 nucleotides are TGTGCCAGCAGACCTTACAGATCCCCCACTGAAGCTTTCTTT.

This chain joins TRBV6-5 and TRBJ2-7; TRBD2 matches at 8 bases. Trimming removed 6 bases from V and 1 base from J; junction bases left unmatched: 8. This CDR3 is 15 amino acids long. Germline V gene sequence: CDR1 MNHEY, CDR2 SVGAGI. The CDR3 nucleotides read TGTGCCAGCAGGAGAGCGGGAGACGGGTCCTACGAGCAGTACTTC. This gives the protein CASRRAGDGSYEQYF.

This rearrangement joins TRBV7-8 to TRBJ1-2; D is undetermined. Looked up from germline, CDR1 is SGHVS and CDR2 is FQNEAQ. V dropped 1 base and J dropped 7 bases, with 22 bases sitting between them. The CDR3 is 17 residues long. The CDR3 reads CASSLGGGLDRVGGYTF. In DNA, the CDR3 is TGTGCCAGCAGCTTAGGAGGAGGGTTGGATAGAGTCGGTGGCTACACCTTC. Full variable domain (rest looked up from reference TRBV7-8 and TRBJ1-2): GAGVSQSPRYKVAKRGQDVALRCDPISGHVSLFWYQQALGQGPEFLTYFQNEAQLDKSGLPSDRFFAERPEGSVSTLKIQRTQQEDSAVYLCASSLGGGLDRVGGYTFGSGTRLTVV.

V is TRBV2 and J is TRBJ1-2; a possible D gene is TRBD1 (6 bases). V shed 7 bases and J shed 4 bases, with 10 bases lying between them. The CDR3 has 12 amino acids. Germline lookup yields CDR1 SNHLY and CDR2 FYNNEI. DNA of the CDR3: TGTGCCAGCACCACAGGGCCCTATGGCTACACCTTC. This translates into CASTTGPYGYTF.

The chain employs TRBV30 and TRBJ1-2; no definite D call. From germline, CDR1 is GTSNPN and CDR2 SVGIG (reference sequence). This CDR3 comprises 14 residues. Deletions cut 0 bases from V and 3 bases from J, with 11 bases between. Here the CDR3 reads CAWSVAGVYYGYTF. The CDR3 DNA is TGTGCCTGGAGTGTTGCAGGCGTATACTATGGCTACACCTTC.

The gene calls are TRBV11-2 and TRBJ1-2, with D possibly matching TRBD1 (5 bases). Germline V CDR1 and CDR2: SGHAT, FQNNGV. V shed 4 bases and J shed 4 bases, with 16 bases lying between them. This CDR3 region has 15 residues. The CDR3 protein is CASSSYRGTSYGYTF. CDR3 coding DNA: TGTGCCAGCAGCTCATACCGGGGGACTAGCTATGGCTACACCTTC.

CDR3 amino acids: CASSPGDSYNEQFF. CDR3 in DNA: TGCGCCAGCAGTCCGGGGGACTCCTACAATGAGCAGTTCTTC. The chain joins TRBV5-1 to TRBJ2-1; tentative D call: TRBD2 (6 bases). CDR3 length equals 14 residues. V lost 5 bases and J lost 0, with 9 bases in between. The germline V gene encodes CDR1 SGHRS and CDR2 YFSETQ.

The chain combines TRBV6-5 with TRBJ2-7, with 9 bases identical to TRBD2. CDR1 and CDR2 (germline): MNHEY, SVGAGI. V lost 0 bases and J lost 5; bases outside the gene matches: 5. The CDR3 sequence is 15 residues long. The CDR3 nucleotides are TGTGCCAGCAGTTACTCTAGCGGGAGTCCCCACGAGCAGTACTTC. Its translation is CASSYSSGSPHEQYF.

This clone was seen a handful of times. The chain recombines TRBV7-2 with TRBJ2-1; 8 nucleotides agree with TRBD2. Looked up from germline, CDR1 is SGHTA and CDR2 is FQGNSA. The CDR3 totals 17 residues. J lost 4 bases, V lost 5 bases, and 13 bases had no gene match. As DNA, the CDR3 is TGTGCCAGCAGCACCGGCGTGAGACTAGCGCCTTACAATGAGCAGTTCTTC. Translation: CASSTGVRLAPYNEQFF.

V is TRBV20-1 and J is TRBJ2-7, with D perhaps TRBD2 (6 bases). The germline CDR1 and CDR2 sequences are DFQATT and SNEGSKA (reference sequence). V lost 7 bases and J 6 bases, leaving 13 bases between the germline ends. This CDR3 region has 11 residues. The CDR3 DNA reads as TGCAGTGTTAGCGGTAGTCCCGAGCAGTACTTC. Encoded protein: CSVSGSPEQYF.

This chain links TRBV4-3 with TRBJ2-7; TRBD1 might be the D (5 bases). This CDR3 is built from 15 residues. V was cut by 0 bases and J by 0 bases, with 9 bases left in between. Germline V CDR1 and CDR2: LGHNA, YSLEER. The CDR3 loop reads CASSQEQDSSYEQYF. In DNA, the CDR3 is TGCGCCAGCAGCCAAGAACAAGACAGCTCCTACGAGCAGTACTTC.

The V call is TRBV27, the J call TRBJ1-1; D remains unclear. The CDR3 spans 14 residues. The V gene lost 4 bases and the J gene lost 7 bases, with 16 bases spanning the gap. From germline, CDR1 is MNHEY and CDR2 SMNVEV (reference sequence). In nucleotides, the CDR3 is TGTGCCAGCAGTTCACTACCCCGGTTGGGTGAAGCTTTCTTT. Encoded protein: CASSSLPRLGEAFF.

The chain is built from TRBV28 and TRBJ2-7, with 7 bases fitting TRBD2. Per the germline V gene, CDR1 is MDHEN and CDR2 is SYDVKM. The CDR3 spans 15 residues. V dropped 9 bases and J dropped 1; count of bases not matched to a gene: 12. CDR3 loop: CASFPRGAGSYEQYF. The CDR3 bases are TGTGCCAGTTTCCCACGAGGAGCGGGGTCCTACGAGCAGTACTTC. Drawing the rest from reference TRBV28 and TRBJ2-7, the complete variable domain is DVKVTQSSRYLVKRTGEKVFLECVQDMDHENMFWYRQDPGLGLRLIYFSYDVKMKEKGDIPEGYSVSREKKERFSLILESASTNQTSMYLCASFPRGAGSYEQYFGPGTRLTVT.

The chain is built from TRBV10-3 and TRBJ2-7; maybe TRBD1 (6 bases). Trimming left V 4 bases short and J 7 bases short, with 23 bases between. The CDR3 spans 16 residues. CDR1 ENHRY and CDR2 SYGVKD come from the germline V gene. CDR3 region: CAISARQVRRLREQYF. The CDR3 nucleotides are TGTGCCATCAGTGCCCGACAGGTTCGGAGACTTAGGGAGCAGTACTTC.

This clone was detected only once. The chain couples TRBV5-6 to TRBJ2-2; D perhaps matches TRBD2 (6 bases). The germline V gene encodes CDR1 SGHDT and CDR2 YYEEEE. The germline V and J ends were trimmed by 2 bases and 3 bases, with 17 bases remaining between them. The CDR3 extends over 17 amino acids. The CDR3 DNA follows: TGTGCCAGCAGCTTAACTCGGAGGGTCTTCTACACCGGGGAGCTGTTTTTT. This translates into CASSLTRRVFYTGELFF.